This T cell receptor beta chain was obtained from a study of Graves' ophthalmopathy and Graves' hyperthyroidism. TCR beta CDR3 regions were amplified from RNA transcripts. After a first-round RT-PCR with HTBI primers, a second-round multiplex PCR was run. TCRdb re-analysed the multiplex PCR reads in MiXCR, keeping a single row per CDR3 protein. The sample carries some 410,000 distinct CDR3 sequences, around 21% recorded once. Regarding the study as a whole: A 13-signature model separated ophthalmopathy from stable hyperthyroidism, roughly 86% sensitivity, 81.08% specificity.

The CDR3 sequence is 12 residues long. Deletions cut 4 bases from V and 6 bases from J, with 10 bases between. Notes on this clonotype: Antigen specificity is unknown.

Hyperthyroidism patients, aged 18 to 65, were newly diagnosed, under 2 months' duration. The starting material, about 9.5 ml of fresh peripheral blood, provided the PBMCs. This TCR came from a woman aged 18-29 years with stable Graves' hyperthyroidism. The sample comprised peripheral blood. The genes are TRBV12-3 or TRBV12-4 and TRBJ2-7, with unresolved D. CDR3 region: CASSSVVGEQYF. CDR3 in DNA: TGTGCCAGCAGTTCGGTGGTGGGCGAGCAGTACTTC.